Sequencing of this T cell receptor (beta chain) was carried out in a study of T cells in Graves' hyperthyroidism and ophthalmopathy. V gave up 3 bases and J gave up 5 bases; unmatched junction bases: 6. Germline values: CDR1 MDHEN, CDR2 SYDVKM. This CDR3 comprises 14 residues. Template material for amplifying TCR beta CDR3 regions consisted of RNA transcripts. Primed by the HTBI set, a first-round RT-PCR was run on the TCR CDR3. TCRdb called the multiplex PCR reads again in MiXCR, with one record for every CDR3 protein. The sample has about 400,000 distinct CDR3 sequences; 15% to 17% are singletons. The V and J genes are TRBV28 and TRBJ2-7, with TRBD2 matching 8 bases. Specimen: blood. The receptor was isolated from a young woman with Graves' hyperthyroidism. The CDR3 bases are TGTGCCAGCAGTTTGAAAGCGGGAGTCGACGAGCAGTACTTC. Its protein is CASSLKAGVDEQYF.